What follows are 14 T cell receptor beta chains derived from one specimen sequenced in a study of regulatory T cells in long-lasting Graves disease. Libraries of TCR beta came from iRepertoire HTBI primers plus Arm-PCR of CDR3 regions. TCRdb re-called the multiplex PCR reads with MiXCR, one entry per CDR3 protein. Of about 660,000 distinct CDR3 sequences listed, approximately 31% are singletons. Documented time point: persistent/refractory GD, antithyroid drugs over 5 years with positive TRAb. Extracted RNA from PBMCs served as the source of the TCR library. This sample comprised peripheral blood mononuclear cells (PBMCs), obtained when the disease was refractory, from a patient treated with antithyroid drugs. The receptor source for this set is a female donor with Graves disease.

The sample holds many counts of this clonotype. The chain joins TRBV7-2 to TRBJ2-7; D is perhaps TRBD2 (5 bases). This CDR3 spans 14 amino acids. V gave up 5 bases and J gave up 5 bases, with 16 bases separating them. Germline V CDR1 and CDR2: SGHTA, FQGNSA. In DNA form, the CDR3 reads TGTGCCAGCAGCCGCCAGCCCCGGCGGGACGAGCAGTACTTC. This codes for CASSRQPRRDEQYF.

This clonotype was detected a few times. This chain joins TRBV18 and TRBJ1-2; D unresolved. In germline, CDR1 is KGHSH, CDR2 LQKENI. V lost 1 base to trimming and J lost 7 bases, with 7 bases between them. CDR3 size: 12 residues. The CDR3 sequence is CASSPQDTGYTF. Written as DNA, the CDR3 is TGTGCCAGCTCACCACAAGATACTGGCTACACCTTC. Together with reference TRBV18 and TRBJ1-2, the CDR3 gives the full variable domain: NAGVMQNPRHLVRRRGQEARLRCSPMKGHSHVYWYRQLPEEGLKFMVYLQKENIIDESGMPKERFSAEFPKEGPSILRIQQVVRGDSAAYFCASSPQDTGYTFGSGTRLTVV.

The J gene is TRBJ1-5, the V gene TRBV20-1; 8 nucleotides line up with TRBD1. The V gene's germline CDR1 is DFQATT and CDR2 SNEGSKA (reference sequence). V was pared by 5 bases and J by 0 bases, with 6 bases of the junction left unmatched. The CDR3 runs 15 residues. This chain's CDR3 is CSASRTGISNQPQHF. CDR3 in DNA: TGCAGTGCTTCCCGGACAGGGATTAGCAATCAGCCCCAGCATTTT.

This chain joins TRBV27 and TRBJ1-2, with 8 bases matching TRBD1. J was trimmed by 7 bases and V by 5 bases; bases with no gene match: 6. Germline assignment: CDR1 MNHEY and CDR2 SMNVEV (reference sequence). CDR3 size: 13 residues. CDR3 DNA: TGTGCCAGCAGTCCCAGGACAGGGATTGGCTACACCTTC. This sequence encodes CASSPRTGIGYTF.

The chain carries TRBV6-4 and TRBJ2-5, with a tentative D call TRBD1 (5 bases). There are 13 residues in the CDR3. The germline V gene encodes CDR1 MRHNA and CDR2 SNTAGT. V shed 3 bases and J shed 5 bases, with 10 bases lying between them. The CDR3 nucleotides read TGTGCCAGCAGTGAGGGGCCAAGGGAGACCCAGTACTTC. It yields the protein CASSEGPRETQYF.

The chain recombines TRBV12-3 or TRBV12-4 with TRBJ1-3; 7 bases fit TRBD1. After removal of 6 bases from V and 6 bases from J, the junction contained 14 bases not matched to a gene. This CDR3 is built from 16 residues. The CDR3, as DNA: TGTGCCAGCAGGCGTAGCCGTAGGGACAGCGTAAACACCATATATTTT. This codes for CASRRSRRDSVNTIYF.

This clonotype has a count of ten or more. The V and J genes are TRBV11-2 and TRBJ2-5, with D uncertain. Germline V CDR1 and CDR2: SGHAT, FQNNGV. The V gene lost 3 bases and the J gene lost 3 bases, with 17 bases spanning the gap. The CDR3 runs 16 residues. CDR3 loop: CASSFLGQHPEETQYF. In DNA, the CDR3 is TGTGCCAGCAGCTTCTTGGGTCAGCATCCGGAAGAGACCCAGTACTTC.

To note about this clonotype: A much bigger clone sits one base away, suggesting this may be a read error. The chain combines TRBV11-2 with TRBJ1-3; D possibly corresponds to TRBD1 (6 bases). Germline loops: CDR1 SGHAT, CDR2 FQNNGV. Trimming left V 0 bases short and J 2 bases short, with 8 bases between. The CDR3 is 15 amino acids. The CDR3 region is CASSLDRGAGNTIYF. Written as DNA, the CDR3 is TGTGCCAGCAGCTTAGACAGGGGCGCTGGAAACACCATATATTTT.

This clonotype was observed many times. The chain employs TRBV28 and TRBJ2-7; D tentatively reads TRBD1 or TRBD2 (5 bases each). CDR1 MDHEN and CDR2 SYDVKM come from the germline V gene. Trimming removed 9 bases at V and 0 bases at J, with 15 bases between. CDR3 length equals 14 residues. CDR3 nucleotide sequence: TGTGCCAGTCCCGGGACGGCCAGCTCCTACGAGCAGTACTTC. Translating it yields CASPGTASSYEQYF.

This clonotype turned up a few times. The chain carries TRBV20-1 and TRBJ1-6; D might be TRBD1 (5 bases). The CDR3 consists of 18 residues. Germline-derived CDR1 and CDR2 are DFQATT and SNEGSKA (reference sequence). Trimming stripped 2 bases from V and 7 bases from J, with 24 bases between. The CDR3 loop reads CSARRGLRTGTWNSPLHF. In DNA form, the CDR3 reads TGCAGTGCTAGAAGGGGCCTGAGGACCGGGACCTGGAATTCACCCCTCCACTTT.

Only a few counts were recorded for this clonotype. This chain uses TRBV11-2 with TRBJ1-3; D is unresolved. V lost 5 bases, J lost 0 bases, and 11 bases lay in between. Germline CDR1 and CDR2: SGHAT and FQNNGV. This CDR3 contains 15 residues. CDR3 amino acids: CASSRRLDSGNTIYF. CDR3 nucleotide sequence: TGTGCCAGCAGCCGCCGACTGGACTCTGGAAACACCATATATTTT. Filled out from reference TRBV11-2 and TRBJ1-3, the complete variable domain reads EAGVAQSPRYKIIEKRQSVAFWCNPISGHATLYWYQQILGQGPKLLIQFQNNGVVDDSQLPKDRFSAERLKGVDSTLKIQPAKLEDSAVYLCASSRRLDSGNTIYFGEGSWLTVV.

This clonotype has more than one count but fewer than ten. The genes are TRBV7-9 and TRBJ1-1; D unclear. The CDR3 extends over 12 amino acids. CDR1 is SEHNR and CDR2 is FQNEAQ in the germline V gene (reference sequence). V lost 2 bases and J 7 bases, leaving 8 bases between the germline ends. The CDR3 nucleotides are TGTGCCAGCAGCTTACTCCGGGTTGAAGCTTTCTTT. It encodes CASSLLRVEAFF.

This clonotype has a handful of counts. CDR3 protein: CASSEQGQGYQPQHF. The CDR3 DNA sequence: TGTGCCAGCAGTGAGCAAGGACAGGGGTATCAGCCCCAGCATTTT. The chain employs TRBV6-1 and TRBJ1-5; 9 nucleotides agree with TRBD1. Per the germline V gene, CDR1 is MNHNS and CDR2 is SASEGT. The CDR3 length is 15 residues. The V segment lost 3 bases and the J segment 5 bases; nucleotides outside the gene matches: 5.

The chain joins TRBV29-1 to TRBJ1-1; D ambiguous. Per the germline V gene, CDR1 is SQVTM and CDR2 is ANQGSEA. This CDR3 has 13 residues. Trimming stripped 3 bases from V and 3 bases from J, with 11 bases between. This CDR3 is CSVEGRMYTEAFF. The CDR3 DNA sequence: TGCAGCGTTGAGGGTCGAATGTACACTGAAGCTTTCTTT.